The 12 T cell receptor beta chains below were found in one sample sequenced in a study of T cell responses to AZD1222 COVID-19 vaccine. The assay was immunoSEQ multiplex PCR, and TCRdb's table has in-frame clones only and misses some. The table records some 100,000 clones, less than 90% of them present only once. Here the sequenced sample was peripheral blood, taken on day 0 of AZD1222 vaccination. The receptor set was obtained from an adult in good health.

This chain uses TRBV3-1 (or the pseudogene TRBV3-2) with TRBJ1-3; a possible D gene is TRBD1 (6 bases). Trimming left V 1 base short and J 3 bases short, with 13 bases between. Germline V gene data show CDR1 as LGHDT and CDR2 as YNNKEL (reference sequence). The CDR3 has 16 amino acids. CDR3: CASSQGPTGNGNTIYF. The DNA of the CDR3 is TGTGCCAGCAGCCAAGGCCCCACAGGGAATGGAAACACCATATATTTT.

The chain joins TRBV7-9 to TRBJ1-5, with TRBD1 identical over 7 bases. The CDR3 sequence is 14 residues long. V shed 5 bases, J shed 7 bases, and the junction held 8 bases outside the gene matches. The germline V gene encodes CDR1 SEHNR and CDR2 FQNEAQ (reference sequence). CDR3 bases: TGTGCCAGCAGCACAGGACAGGCCGGGCAGCCCCAGCATTTT. Its protein product is CASSTGQAGQPQHF.

This clone was observed many times. The V call is TRBV7-6, the J call TRBJ2-1; 10 bases align to TRBD2. Germline-derived CDR1 and CDR2 are SGHVS and FNYEAQ. The CDR3 has 15 residues. V lost 1 base, J lost 8 bases, and 5 bases stayed unmatched. In DNA form, the CDR3 reads TGTGCCAGCAGCTTAGACGGACTAGCGGTAGATGAGCAGTTCTTC. Amino acids: CASSLDGLAVDEQFF.

This chain uses TRBV14 with TRBJ2-1, with 7 bases that match TRBD1. Unmatched junction bases numbered 16, after V lost 4 bases and J lost 1 base. This CDR3 comprises 19 residues. Germline V gives CDR1 SGHDN, CDR2 FVKESK. CDR3 DNA: TGTGCCAGCAGCCCTATAAAGGTCGCCAGGGGGATATCCTACAATGAGCAGTTCTTC. As protein: CASSPIKVARGISYNEQFF.

This sequence joins TRBV6-5 and TRBJ1-3; D gene ambiguous. The CDR3 totals 16 residues. In germline, CDR1 is MNHEY, CDR2 SVGAGI. Trimming pared 2 bases from V and 0 bases from J, leaving 11 bases between. In DNA form, the CDR3 reads TGTGCCAGCAGTTACCTCGGACCAAGCTCTGGAAACACCATATATTTT. Encoded protein: CASSYLGPSSGNTIYF.

The sample holds one count of this clone. The chain has TRBV7-9 and TRBJ2-5; possible D gene TRBD2, 8 bases. Germline V CDR1 and CDR2: SEHNR, FQNEAQ (reference sequence). V was shortened by 5 bases and J by 5 bases, with 15 bases between the two germline ends. The CDR3 sequence is 14 residues long. CDR3 nucleotides: TGTGCCAGCAGCCCAGGGGGACTAGGGGAGACCCAGTACTTC. Protein product: CASSPGGLGETQYF.

The rearrangement joins TRBV27 to TRBJ1-2; D gene ambiguous. This CDR3 is built from 14 residues. V was clipped by 6 bases and J by 4 bases, with 15 bases between them. The V gene's germline CDR1 is MNHEY and CDR2 SMNVEV (reference sequence). The CDR3 sequence is CASSPTAGVYGYTF. The CDR3 DNA reads TGTGCCAGCAGCCCCACCGCCGGGGTCTATGGCTACACCTTC.

This clone was observed a few times. The chain joins TRBV6-2 or TRBV6-3 to TRBJ1-3, with 8 bases fitting TRBD1. V shed 2 bases and J 2 bases; nucleotides not matched to a gene: 8. This CDR3 comprises 17 residues. Germline V gene lookup returns CDR1 MNHEY and CDR2 SVGEGT. The DNA for the CDR3 is TGTGCCAGCAGTTACGGTTGGACAGGGAAGACTGGAAACACCATATATTTT. Residues: CASSYGWTGKTGNTIYF.

The V call is TRBV5-5, the J call TRBJ1-4; the D gene is possibly TRBD1 (5 bases). Deletions cut 2 bases from V and 2 bases from J, with 13 bases between. The CDR3 has 16 amino acids. The V gene's germline CDR1 is SGHKS and CDR2 YYEKEE (reference sequence). The chain's CDR3 is CASSFRGVGTNEKLFF. In DNA, the CDR3 is TGTGCCAGCAGCTTCCGAGGGGTAGGGACTAATGAAAAACTGTTTTTT.

The chain uses TRBV10-3 and TRBJ2-1; a weak D match, TRBD2 (6 bases). The V and J ends lost 8 bases and 0 bases respectively, with 11 bases between them. The CDR3 has 14 amino acids. Germline CDR1 and CDR2: ENHRY and SYGVKD. Here the CDR3 reads CAIGAGSSYNEQFF. CDR3 DNA: TGTGCCATCGGGGCGGGGAGCTCCTACAATGAGCAGTTCTTC.

The gene calls are TRBV4-3 and TRBJ2-1; D is undetermined. V shed 0 bases and J shed 0 bases, with 9 bases lying between them. This CDR3 contains 16 residues. Germline V lookup: CDR1 LGHNA, CDR2 YSLEER. The CDR3 DNA follows: TGCGCCAGCAGCCAAGATCGGGCTAGCTCCTACAATGAGCAGTTCTTC. The encoded protein is CASSQDRASSYNEQFF.

The V gene is TRBV4-3, the J gene TRBJ2-1; 7 nucleotides align to TRBD1. J lost 8 bases, V lost 4 bases, and 8 bases had no gene match. CDR3 length: 14 amino acids. Germline V gene lookup returns CDR1 LGHNA and CDR2 YSLEER. CDR3: CASSPTRQGHEQFF. CDR3 coding DNA: TGCGCCAGCAGCCCAACTAGACAGGGACATGAGCAGTTCTTC.